The 20 T cell receptor beta chains listed next were all sequenced from one sample in a study of blood T cell repertoires in COVID-19. Profiled with immunoSEQ multiplex PCR; TCRdb holds only in-frame clones, not every one. The sample includes 200,000 to 300,000 clones, roughly 80% of them seen just once. Input material: peripheral blood. The source is a woman aged 18-29 years with acute or convalescent COVID-19.

The CDR3 DNA is TGTGCCTGGAGGCCAGGTCCGAACACTGAAGCTTTCTTT. It specifies CAWRPGPNTEAFF. The chain employs TRBV30 and TRBJ1-1; D is unresolved. The CDR3 runs 13 residues. The germline CDR1 and CDR2 sequences are GTSNPN and SVGIG (reference sequence). Trimming removed 3 bases from V and 1 base from J, with 9 bases in between. The complete variable domain, with remaining parts taken from reference TRBV30 and TRBJ1-1, reads SQTIHQWPATLVQPVGSPLSLECTVEGTSNPNLYWYRQAAGRGLQLLFYSVGIGQISSEVPQNLSASRPQDRQFILSSKKLLLSDSGFYLCAWRPGPNTEAFFGQGTRLTVV.

V gene TRBV15 combines with J gene TRBJ2-7; TRBD2 agrees at 7 bases. Germline trimming cut 8 bases from V and 1 base from J; bases unmatched to any gene: 11. Germline V gives CDR1 LNHNV, CDR2 YYDKDF (reference sequence). This CDR3 spans 15 amino acids. The CDR3 here is CATGGGDGLSYEQYF. The CDR3 DNA reads as TGTGCCACCGGGGGAGGGGACGGATTGTCCTACGAGCAGTACTTC.

The J gene is TRBJ1-1, the V gene TRBV10-3, with D maybe TRBD1 (6 bases). V lost 10 bases and J 2 bases, leaving 14 bases between the germline ends. Germline-derived CDR1 and CDR2 are ENHRY and SYGVKD. The CDR3 consists of 13 residues. The CDR3 loop is CATRGGGNTEAFF. CDR3 nucleotide sequence: TGTGCCACAAGGGGGGGTGGAAACACTGAAGCTTTCTTT.

The rearrangement links TRBV4-3 to TRBJ2-7; 12 bases align to TRBD2. V gave up 4 bases and J gave up 7 bases; unmatched junction bases: 8. The CDR3 contains 15 residues. Germline loops: CDR1 LGHNA, CDR2 YSLEER. The CDR3 DNA sequence: TGCGCCAGCAGCCCGCGACTAGCGGGAGCCATTGAGCAGTACTTC. Translation: CASSPRLAGAIEQYF.

The chain recombines TRBV2 with TRBJ1-2; TRBD1 matches 7 bases. V gave up 6 bases and J gave up 5 bases; unmatched junction bases: 6. This CDR3 contains 13 residues. CDR1 and CDR2 (germline): SNHLY, FYNNEI. CDR3 DNA sequence: TGTGCCAGCAGCCCGGGACAGCATTATGGCTACACCTTC. As protein: CASSPGQHYGYTF.

The J gene is TRBJ2-6, the V gene TRBV20-1; tentative D call: TRBD2 (5 bases). The CDR3 totals 17 residues. Between the trimmed V and J ends, which lost 3 bases and 0 bases, there was a span of 15 bases. From germline, CDR1 is DFQATT and CDR2 SNEGSKA (reference sequence). CDR3 DNA: TGCAGTGCTAGTCCTTTAGGCGGGCACTCTGGGGCCAACGTCCTGACTTTC. It codes for CSASPLGGHSGANVLTF.

V and J are TRBV27 and TRBJ2-5; TRBD2 aligns across 9 bases. V trimming: 3 bases; J trimming: 6 bases; junction bases outside the gene matches: 5. This CDR3 comprises 14 residues. The germline gives CDR1 MNHEY, CDR2 SMNVEV (reference sequence). CDR3 sequence: CASSFSGSLQTQYF. The CDR3, as DNA: TGTGCCAGCAGTTTTAGCGGGAGTCTCCAGACCCAGTACTTC.

The CDR3 DNA is TGTGCCAGCAGCCCCACCGACAGGGGGAATCAGCCCCAGCATTTT. Amino acids: CASSPTDRGNQPQHF. V gene TRBV5-4 combines with J gene TRBJ1-5; TRBD1 matches at 9 bases. The V segment lost 4 bases and the J segment 4 bases; nucleotides outside the gene matches: 6. CDR3 size: 15 residues. Per germline, CDR1 SGHNT and CDR2 YYREEE (reference sequence). The complete variable domain, with remaining parts taken from reference TRBV5-4 and TRBJ1-5, reads ETGVTQSPTHLIKTRGQQVTLRCSSQSGHNTVSWYQQALGQGPQFIFQYYREEENGRGNFPPRFSGLQFPNYSSELNVNALELDDSALYLCASSPTDRGNQPQHFGDGTRLSIL.

This sequence joins TRBV30 and TRBJ1-2; D is uncertain. This CDR3 has 12 residues. Per the germline V gene, CDR1 is GTSNPN and CDR2 is SVGIG (reference sequence). V was clipped by 5 bases and J by 2 bases, with 9 bases between them. CDR3 residues: CAWATLNYGYTF. Here the CDR3 DNA reads TGTGCCTGGGCGACACTGAACTATGGCTACACCTTC. Complete variable domain (other parts from reference TRBV30 and TRBJ1-2): SQTIHQWPATLVQPVGSPLSLECTVEGTSNPNLYWYRQAAGRGLQLLFYSVGIGQISSEVPQNLSASRPQDRQFILSSKKLLLSDSGFYLCAWATLNYGYTFGSGTRLTVV.

A single count supports this clone. The chain uses TRBV27 and TRBJ2-1; perhaps TRBD2 as D (7 bases). CDR1 MNHEY and CDR2 SMNVEV come from the germline V gene (reference sequence). There are 14 residues in the CDR3. V was pared by 2 bases and J by 6 bases, with 11 bases between. The CDR3 region is CASSLRGGLNEQFF. CDR3 nucleotides: TGTGCCAGCAGTTTAAGGGGGGGGCTCAATGAGCAGTTCTTC.

This chain links TRBV27 with TRBJ1-2, with 8 bases lining up with TRBD1. Per germline, CDR1 MNHEY and CDR2 SMNVEV (reference sequence). Germline trimming cut 5 bases from V and 8 bases from J; bases unmatched to any gene: 16. CDR3 size: 16 residues. The CDR3 protein is CASSPSTGVGLRGYTF. The CDR3 nucleotides read TGTGCCAGCAGTCCCTCGACAGGGGTGGGGCTCAGAGGCTACACCTTC.

The genes are TRBV11-2 and TRBJ2-7, with 9 bases matching TRBD1. Germline CDR1 SGHAT, CDR2 FQNNGV. The CDR3 runs to 14 residues. V gave up 8 bases and J gave up 1 base; unmatched junction bases: 6. CDR3 DNA sequence: TGTGCCAGCGTAGAGGGACAGGGTTCCTACGAGCAGTACTTC. Protein sequence: CASVEGQGSYEQYF.

V and J are TRBV28 and TRBJ2-5, with 7 bases identical to TRBD1. V was clipped by 6 bases and J by 3 bases; unmatched bases: 7. Germline assignment: CDR1 MDHEN and CDR2 SYDVKM. The CDR3 covers 14 residues. The CDR3 spells CASSSGQAKETQYF. For the CDR3, the DNA is TGTGCCAGCAGCTCTGGACAGGCAAAAGAGACCCAGTACTTC.

The chain joins TRBV30 to TRBJ1-2, with D possibly TRBD1 on 6 matching bases. The CDR3 covers 13 residues. Trimming cost V 4 bases and J 4 bases, with 13 bases left between them. Germline V gene lookup returns CDR1 GTSNPN and CDR2 SVGIG (reference sequence). CDR3 sequence: CAWTHREPYGYTF. In DNA, the CDR3 is TGTGCCTGGACCCACAGGGAGCCCTATGGCTACACCTTC.

The rearrangement uses TRBV6-5 and TRBJ1-5; 8 bases fit TRBD1. V gave up 6 bases and J gave up 5 bases; unmatched junction bases: 9. Germline CDR1 and CDR2: MNHEY and SVGAGI. CDR3 length: 15 residues. The CDR3 DNA reads TGTGCCAGCAGAGCTGGACAGGGCCTCTATCAGCCCCAGCATTTT. Protein product: CASRAGQGLYQPQHF.

The rearrangement joins TRBV30 to TRBJ2-5, with a tentative D call TRBD1 (6 bases). CDR1 is GTSNPN, CDR2 SVGIG, per germline (reference sequence). The V end lost 0 bases, the J end lost 5 bases, and 19 bases lay between the germline ends. There are 16 residues in the CDR3. CDR3: CAWSVGLRGFGETQYF. For the CDR3, the DNA is TGTGCCTGGAGTGTAGGTCTCAGGGGTTTCGGGGAGACCCAGTACTTC.

This chain uses TRBV27 with TRBJ2-7; 12 positions match TRBD2. Germline V gene data show CDR1 as MNHEY and CDR2 as SMNVEV (reference sequence). The CDR3 extends over 16 amino acids. The V segment lost 5 bases and the J segment 2 bases; nucleotides outside the gene matches: 7. The CDR3 region is CASSPSPSGRAYEQYF. CDR3 DNA: TGTGCCAGCAGTCCCTCCCCTAGCGGGAGGGCCTACGAGCAGTACTTC.

V and J are TRBV28 and TRBJ1-6; 8 nucleotides agree with TRBD1. Per the germline V gene, CDR1 is MDHEN and CDR2 is SYDVKM. Trimming removed 6 bases from V and 10 bases from J; junction bases left unmatched: 14. There are 16 residues in the CDR3. Here the CDR3 DNA reads TGTGCCAGCAGCCCCGGACAGGGTGGTATGAACTCACCCCTCCACTTT. It is translated as CASSPGQGGMNSPLHF.

V gene TRBV18 combines with J gene TRBJ2-7, with TRBD1 matching over 7 bases. Germline V gene lookup returns CDR1 KGHSH and CDR2 LQKENI. J was trimmed by 5 bases and V by 3 bases; bases with no gene match: 13. The CDR3 sequence is 16 residues long. The CDR3 spells CASSPPTTGFLDEQYF. Written as DNA, the CDR3 is TGTGCCAGCTCACCCCCCACGACAGGGTTTCTTGACGAGCAGTACTTC.

The rearrangement uses TRBV6-5 and TRBJ2-2; 8 positions agree with TRBD2. With 5 bases clipped from V and 4 bases from J, the junction kept 3 bases outside the gene matches. This CDR3 has 14 residues. CDR1 and CDR2 from the germline V gene are MNHEY and SVGAGI. CDR3 loop: CASSTSGTTGELFF. CDR3 bases: TGTGCCAGCAGTACTAGCGGTACCACCGGGGAGCTGTTTTTT.